The present TCR beta chain was sequenced within a study of cytomegalovirus exposure and HLA in healthy donors. Germline V gene sequence: CDR1 SGHAT, CDR2 FQDESV (reference sequence). This CDR3 is built from 13 residues. The V gene lost 6 bases and the J gene lost 10 bases, with 13 bases spanning the gap. The PCR contained 60 Vbeta and 13 Jbeta primers. Only in-frame clones appear in the TCRdb table, and some are missing; sequencing was by immunoSEQ multiplex PCR. The top ten clones hold approximately 2% of a sample with some 130,000 clones, 70% to 80% of them seen once. The rearrangement joins TRBV11-1 to TRBJ1-6; D might be TRBD1 (6 bases). The sample was PBMCs. The clonotype originates from a woman in her sixties in good health and CMV-seropositive. The CDR3 reads CASSQGRGSPLHF. In nucleotides, the CDR3 is TGTGCCAGCAGTCAGGGGAGAGGATCACCCCTCCACTTT. Using reference TRBV11-1 and TRBJ1-6 for the parts outside the CDR3, the full variable domain is EAEVAQSPRYKITEKSQAVAFWCDPISGHATLYWYRQILGQGPELLVQFQDESVVDDSQLPKDRFSAERLKGVDSTLKIQPAELGDSAMYLCASSQGRGSPLHFGNGTRLTVT.